Sequencing of this TCR beta chain was carried out in a study of shared clonotypes between healthy human individuals. Study-wide findings and caveats: Relative to memory subsets, naive subsets generally showed larger estimated richness.

This table comes from immunoSEQ multiplex PCR, and its TCRdb copy is limited to in-frame clones, with some not included. The data hold 550,000 to 850,000 clones, with 55% to 80% observed a single time. V lost 2 bases and J 3 bases, leaving 21 bases between the germline ends. The CDR3 runs 18 residues. Germline loops: CDR1 SGDLS, CDR2 YYNGEE. As to this clone: Antigen unknown.

Sample: memory CD4+ T cells sorted from blood. Subset reported: CD45RA-negative fraction. V gene TRBV9 combines with J gene TRBJ1-3, with D possibly matching TRBD1 (6 bases). The receptor was isolated from a woman aged 25-40 years in good health. DNA for the CDR3: TGTGCCAGCAGCGTCTCTTTTTTACGCAGGGGTGGTGGAAACACCATATATTTT. It encodes CASSVSFLRRGGGNTIYF.